This T cell receptor (beta chain) was recorded in a study of low-dose radiotherapy and immunotherapy resistance in tumors. Overall study context: Each two-week cycle included intravenous cyclophosphamide 200 mg/m2, given one day before radiation and immunotherapy.

This clonotype was picked up many times. This CDR3 is built from 15 residues. Germline-derived CDR1 and CDR2 are SGHTA and FQGNSA. The junction had 11 bases not matched to a gene; V was cut back by 5 bases and J by 7 bases. Primers targeting TRAV and TRBV primed first-strand cDNA, covering alpha and beta chains. The authors ran 15 to 20 PCR cycles to amplify TCRs with a constant-region primer and V-primer adapter. TCRdb re-analysed the reads in MiXCR, keeping a single row per CDR3 protein. Of tens of thousands of distinct CDR3 sequences in the sample, around a fifth were seen once. Time point defined: after trial treatment. The treatment here: LDRT plus nivolumab, ipilimumab, low-dose cyclophosphamide and aspirin (RACIN trial).

Sequenced here: PBMCs, sampled after low-dose radiotherapy plus immunotherapy. This clonotype originated in a female donor with ovarian cancer. The rearrangement uses TRBV7-2 and TRBJ2-5; 9 bases are a match to TRBD2. The CDR3 is CASSNQRGAVGTQYF. The CDR3 bases are TGTGCCAGCAGCAATCAGCGGGGGGCGGTGGGGACCCAGTACTTC. The full variable domain, in which reference TRBV7-2 and TRBJ2-5 provide the parts outside the CDR3, is GAGVSQSPSNKVTEKGKDVELRCDPISGHTALYWYRQSLGQGLEFLIYFQGNSAPDKSGLPSDRFSAERTGGSVSTLTIQRTQQEDSAVYLCASSNQRGAVGTQYFGPGTRLLVL.